Below are 14 T cell receptor beta chains sequenced from a single sample in a study of T cells in Graves' hyperthyroidism and ophthalmopathy. Amplified regions were TCR beta CDR3 sequences from RNA transcripts. The HTBI primer set was used in a first-round RT-PCR of the TCR CDR3. TCRdb fed the multiplex PCR reads into MiXCR, producing one record per CDR3 protein. The repertoire has 380,000 or so distinct CDR3 sequences, 19% of them found once; the top ten carry about 3.7%. Sequencing used blood. These receptor sequences come from a young woman with Graves' hyperthyroidism.

Concerning this clonotype: Given a much more abundant clone one base away, this may be a read error. The chain combines TRBV2 with TRBJ2-7; D gene ambiguous. V dropped 8 bases and J dropped 0 bases, with 5 bases sitting between them. CDR3 length: 11 residues. Germline-derived CDR1 and CDR2 are SNHLY and FYNNEI. CDR3 bases: TGTGCCAGCCAGAGCTCCTACGAGCAGTACTTC. Translation: CASQSSYEQYF.

This clonotype was detected many times. The V call is TRBV5-1, the J call TRBJ2-2; D is possibly TRBD1 (5 bases). CDR1 is SGHRS, CDR2 YFSETQ, per germline. This CDR3 has 16 amino acids. V dropped 3 bases and J dropped 0 bases, with 12 bases sitting between them. CDR3 nucleotides: TGCGCCAGCAGCTGGGAAGGCAGGGCGAACACCGGGGAGCTGTTTTTT. Protein sequence: CASSWEGRANTGELFF.

On this clonotype: With a much larger clone just one base away, this may be a read error. Lacking the conserved final phenylalanine or tryptophan, this CDR3 likely reflects a read error. The chain joins TRBV11-2 to TRBJ2-7; D could derive from TRBD1 or TRBD2 (5 bases each). Per germline, CDR1 SGHAT and CDR2 FQNNGV. V was pared by 5 bases and J by 5 bases, with 19 bases between. This CDR3 is built from 15 residues. CDR3 bases: TGTGCCAGCAGCCCCCAGGGAGCGAAGTTCGACGAGCAGTACTAC. Translated: CASSPQGAKFDEQYY.

The sample holds many counts of this clonotype. The J gene is TRBJ2-4, the V gene TRBV6-2 or TRBV6-3, with D possibly matching TRBD1 (5 bases). V dropped 3 bases and J dropped 5 bases, with 11 bases sitting between them. CDR1 and CDR2 (germline): MNHEY, SVGEGT. The CDR3 extends over 14 amino acids. Written as DNA, the CDR3 is TGTGCCAGCAGTTATTCGACGACAGAAAACATTCAGTACTTC. Amino acids: CASSYSTTENIQYF.

Note on this clonotype: The junction departs from the called germline gene at one end, perhaps through a read error. This chain joins TRBV12-3 or TRBV12-4 and TRBJ1-2; 10 positions agree with TRBD1. CDR3 length equals 13 residues. CDR3 sequence: CASSPGRTGGWAF. Here the CDR3 DNA reads TGTGCCAGCAGCCCAGGGCGGACAGGGGGTTGGGCCTTC.

The sample holds many counts of this clonotype. The rearrangement links TRBV12-3 or TRBV12-4 to TRBJ1-2; tentative D call: TRBD1 (5 bases). V lost 8 bases and J lost 0, with 19 bases in between. CDR3 length: 16 amino acids. The CDR3 region is CASSDGPGQTNYGYTF. CDR3 nucleotide sequence: TGTGCCAGCTCGGACGGTCCCGGACAAACTAACTATGGCTACACCTTC.

The CDR3 spells CASSVRDTAYEQYF. For the CDR3, the DNA is TGTGCCAGCAGTGTCCGGGACACAGCCTACGAGCAGTACTTC. V gene TRBV6-1 combines with J gene TRBJ2-7, with D tentatively TRBD1 (6 bases). The CDR3 extends over 14 amino acids. The V gene's germline CDR1 is MNHNS and CDR2 SASEGT. V was clipped by 4 bases and J by 2 bases, with 12 bases between them.

At least ten counts were recorded for this clonotype. The gene calls are TRBV10-3 and TRBJ1-1, with D uncertain. Germline lookup yields CDR1 ENHRY and CDR2 SYGVKD. The germline V and J ends were trimmed by 4 bases and 3 bases, with 12 bases remaining between them. The CDR3 covers 14 residues. CDR3 coding DNA: TGTGCCATCAGTGGTTCCTCCGCCGACACTGAAGCTTTCTTT. Translation: CAISGSSADTEAFF.

There are many counts of this clonotype. V and J are TRBV5-1 and TRBJ2-5; D call uncertain. Germline V gene data show CDR1 as SGHRS and CDR2 as YFSETQ. The CDR3 contains 13 residues. Trimming left V 4 bases short and J 4 bases short, with 11 bases between. The CDR3 protein is CASSVGLGETQYF. The CDR3, as DNA: TGCGCCAGCAGCGTGGGATTGGGAGAGACCCAGTACTTC.

V and J are TRBV19 and TRBJ1-1, with D uncertain. V lost 8 bases to trimming and J lost 1 base, with 11 bases between them. Germline V gene data show CDR1 as LNHDA and CDR2 as SQIVND (reference sequence). CDR3 length: 13 amino acids. The CDR3 sequence: CASAYEGNTEAFF. CDR3 DNA sequence: TGTGCCAGTGCCTACGAGGGGAACACTGAAGCTTTCTTT.

This clonotype was observed at least ten times. V is TRBV20-1 and J is TRBJ2-7; no clear D. V was cut by 1 base and J by 7 bases, with 11 bases left in between. Germline CDR1 is DFQATT and CDR2 is SNEGSKA (reference sequence). The CDR3 contains 12 residues. The CDR3 reads CSARARVGEQYF. Here the CDR3 DNA reads TGCAGTGCTAGAGCCCGAGTGGGAGAGCAGTACTTC.

This clonotype was seen repeatedly, ten times or more. The chain has TRBV12-3 or TRBV12-4 and TRBJ2-7; 15 bases line up with TRBD2. Trimming at V came to 5 bases and at J to 6 bases, leaving 8 bases not matched to a gene. The CDR3 has 16 amino acids. The CDR3 DNA reads TGTGCCAGCAGTCCACTCGGACTAGCGGGGGGGGGCGAGCAGTACTTC. Amino acids: CASSPLGLAGGGEQYF.

This clonotype was detected ten times or more. The V and J genes are TRBV15 and TRBJ1-3; D perhaps matches TRBD1 (5 bases). Germline V gives CDR1 LNHNV, CDR2 YYDKDF (reference sequence). This CDR3 is 15 amino acids long. Trimming stripped 3 bases from V and 1 base from J, with 10 bases between. The CDR3 loop is CATSSFPGSGNTIYF. The CDR3 nucleotides read TGTGCCACCAGCAGCTTTCCAGGGTCTGGAAACACCATATATTTT.

This clonotype was counted ten times or more. The chain recombines TRBV12-3 or TRBV12-4 with TRBJ1-2; D not certain. The CDR3 covers 14 residues. The germline V and J ends were trimmed by 4 bases and 4 bases, with 13 bases remaining between them. In DNA form, the CDR3 reads TGTGCCAGCAGTTGGAGACGGCGCCCCTATGGCTACACCTTC. It is translated as CASSWRRRPYGYTF.